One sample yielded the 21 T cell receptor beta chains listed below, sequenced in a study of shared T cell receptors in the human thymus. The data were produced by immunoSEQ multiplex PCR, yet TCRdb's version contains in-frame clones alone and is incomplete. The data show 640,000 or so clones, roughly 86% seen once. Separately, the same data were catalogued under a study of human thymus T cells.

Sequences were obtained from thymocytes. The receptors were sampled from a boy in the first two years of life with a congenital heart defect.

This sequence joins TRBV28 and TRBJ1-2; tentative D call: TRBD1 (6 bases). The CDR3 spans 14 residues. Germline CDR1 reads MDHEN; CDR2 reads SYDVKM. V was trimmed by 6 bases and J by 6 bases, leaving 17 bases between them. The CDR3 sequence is CASSSLGQGNGYTF. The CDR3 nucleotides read TGTGCCAGCAGCTCCTTAGGGCAGGGGAATGGCTACACCTTC.

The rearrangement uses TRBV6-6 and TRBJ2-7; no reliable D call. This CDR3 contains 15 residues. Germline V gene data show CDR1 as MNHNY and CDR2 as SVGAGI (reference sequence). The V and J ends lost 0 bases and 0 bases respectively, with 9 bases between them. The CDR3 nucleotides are TGTGCCAGCAGTTACTCCGGCGACTCCTCCTACGAGCAGTACTTC. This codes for CASSYSGDSSYEQYF.

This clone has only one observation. Written as DNA, the CDR3 is TGTGCCAGCAGCTTAGGGAGGGATACGCAGTATTTT. Translation gives CASSLGRDTQYF. V is TRBV13 and J is TRBJ2-3; D is ambiguous. The CDR3 consists of 12 residues. Germline V CDR1 and CDR2: PRHDT, FYEKMQ (reference sequence). V lost 0 bases, J lost 6 bases, and 4 bases lay in between.

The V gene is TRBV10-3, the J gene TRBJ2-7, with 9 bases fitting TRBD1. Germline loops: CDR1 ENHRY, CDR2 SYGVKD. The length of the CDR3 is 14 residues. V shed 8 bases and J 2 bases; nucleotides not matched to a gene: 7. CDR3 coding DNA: TGTGCCATCGGCCGGGACAGGGCCCCCTACGAGCAGTACTTC. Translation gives CAIGRDRAPYEQYF.

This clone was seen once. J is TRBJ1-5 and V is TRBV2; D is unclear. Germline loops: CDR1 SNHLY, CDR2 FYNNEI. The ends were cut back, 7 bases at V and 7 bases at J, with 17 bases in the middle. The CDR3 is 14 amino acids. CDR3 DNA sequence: TGTGCCAGCACTGATGCTGGAGGGATACAGCCCCAGCATTTT. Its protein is CASTDAGGIQPQHF.

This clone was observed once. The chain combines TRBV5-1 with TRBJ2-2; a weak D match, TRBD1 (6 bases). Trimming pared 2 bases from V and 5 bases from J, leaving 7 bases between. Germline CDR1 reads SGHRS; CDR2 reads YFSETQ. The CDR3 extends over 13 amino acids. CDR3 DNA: TGCGCCAGCAGCTTAACAGGGACCGGGGAGCTGTTTTTT. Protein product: CASSLTGTGELFF.

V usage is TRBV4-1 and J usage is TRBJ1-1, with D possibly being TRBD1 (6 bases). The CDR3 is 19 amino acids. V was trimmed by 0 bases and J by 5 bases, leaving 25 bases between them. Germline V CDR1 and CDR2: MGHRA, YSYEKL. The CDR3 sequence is CASSQDKEVRGRPGTEAFF. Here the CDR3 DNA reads TGCGCCAGCAGCCAAGATAAAGAAGTCAGGGGCCGTCCGGGTACTGAAGCTTTCTTT.

CDR3 protein: CASRAHTPGLKVRGTEAFF. CDR3 sequence (DNA): TGTGCCAGCAGAGCACATACACCCGGTTTGAAAGTCCGGGGCACTGAAGCTTTCTTT. The rearrangement links TRBV5-4 to TRBJ1-1; D remains unclear. CDR3 length equals 19 residues. Trimming took off 5 bases at V and 4 bases at J, with 30 bases between the two ends. The germline V gene has CDR1 SGHNT and CDR2 YYREEE (reference sequence).

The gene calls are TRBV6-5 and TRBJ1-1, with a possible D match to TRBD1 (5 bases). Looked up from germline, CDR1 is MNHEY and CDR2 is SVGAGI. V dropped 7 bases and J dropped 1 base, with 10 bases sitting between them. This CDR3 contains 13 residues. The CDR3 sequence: CASTQDTNTEAFF. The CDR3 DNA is TGTGCCAGCACTCAGGACACGAACACTGAAGCTTTCTTT.

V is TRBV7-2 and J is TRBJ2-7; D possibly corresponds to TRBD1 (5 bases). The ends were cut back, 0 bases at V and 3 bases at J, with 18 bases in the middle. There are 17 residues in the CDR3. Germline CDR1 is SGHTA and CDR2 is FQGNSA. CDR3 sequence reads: CASSLAQTAGKSYEQYF. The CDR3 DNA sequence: TGTGCCAGCAGCTTAGCTCAGACGGCAGGGAAAAGCTACGAGCAGTACTTC.

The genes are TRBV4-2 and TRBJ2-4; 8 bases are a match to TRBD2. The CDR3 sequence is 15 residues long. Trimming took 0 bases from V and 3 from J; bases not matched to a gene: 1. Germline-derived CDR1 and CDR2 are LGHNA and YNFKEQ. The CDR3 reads CASSQEAGVKNIQYF. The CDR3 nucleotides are TGTGCCAGCAGCCAAGAAGCGGGAGTCAAAAACATTCAGTACTTC.

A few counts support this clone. The CDR3 DNA follows: TGCAGCGTTTCCTTTATCACCGGGACAGTAAACACCGGGGAGCTGTTTTTT. Its translation is CSVSFITGTVNTGELFF. J is TRBJ2-2 and V is TRBV29-1, with TRBD1 matching over 7 bases. The CDR3 runs to 17 residues. The J segment lost 2 bases and the V segment lost 5 bases, leaving 14 bases of the junction unmatched. The germline gives CDR1 SQVTM, CDR2 ANQGSEA.

The CDR3 spells CASSHNRTGGNQPQHF. CDR3 in DNA: TGTGCCAGCAGTCACAATCGGACAGGGGGCAATCAGCCCCAGCATTTT. This chain links TRBV28 with TRBJ1-5; TRBD1 matches 9 bases. Germline values: CDR1 MDHEN, CDR2 SYDVKM. V trimming: 5 bases; J trimming: 2 bases; junction bases outside the gene matches: 7. The CDR3 totals 16 residues.

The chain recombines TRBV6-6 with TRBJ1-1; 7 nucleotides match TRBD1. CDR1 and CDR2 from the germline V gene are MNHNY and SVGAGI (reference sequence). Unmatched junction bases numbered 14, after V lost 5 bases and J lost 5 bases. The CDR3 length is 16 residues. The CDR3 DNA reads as TGTGCCAGCAGTAGCCCCTGGACAGGAGGAGGGACTGAAGCTTTCTTT. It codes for CASSSPWTGGGTEAFF.

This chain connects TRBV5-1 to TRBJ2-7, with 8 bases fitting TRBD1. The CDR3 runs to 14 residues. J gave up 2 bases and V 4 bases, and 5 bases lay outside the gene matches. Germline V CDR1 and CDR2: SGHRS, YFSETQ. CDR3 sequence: CASSTWTGTYEQYF. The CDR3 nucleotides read TGCGCCAGCAGCACCTGGACAGGGACCTACGAGCAGTACTTC.

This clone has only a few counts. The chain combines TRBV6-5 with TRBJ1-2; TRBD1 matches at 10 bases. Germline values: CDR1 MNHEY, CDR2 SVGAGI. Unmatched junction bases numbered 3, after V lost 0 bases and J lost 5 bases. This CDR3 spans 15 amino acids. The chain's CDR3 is CASSYSDRGRYGYTF. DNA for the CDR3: TGTGCCAGCAGTTACTCTGACAGGGGGCGTTATGGCTACACCTTC.

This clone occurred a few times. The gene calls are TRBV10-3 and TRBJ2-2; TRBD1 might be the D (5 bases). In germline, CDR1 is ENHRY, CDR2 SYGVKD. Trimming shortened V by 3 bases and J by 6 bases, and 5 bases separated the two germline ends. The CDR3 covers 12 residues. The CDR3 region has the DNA TGTGCCATCAGTGAAGGGGCCGGGGAGCTGTTTTTT. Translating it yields CAISEGAGELFF.

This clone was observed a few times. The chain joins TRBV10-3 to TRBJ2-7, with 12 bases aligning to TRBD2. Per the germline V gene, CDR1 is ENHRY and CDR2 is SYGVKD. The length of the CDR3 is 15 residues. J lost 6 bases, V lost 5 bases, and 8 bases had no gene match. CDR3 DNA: TGTGCCATCAGTTCCAGACTAGCGGGAGTCCCCGAGCAGTACTTC. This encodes CAISSRLAGVPEQYF.

CDR3 nucleotides: TGCGCCAGCAGCCGACACGCTACCGGGACTAGCCAATGGGAGCAGTTCTTC. It yields the protein CASSRHATGTSQWEQFF. The J gene is TRBJ2-1, the V gene TRBV4-1, with TRBD2 matching 9 bases. The CDR3 is 17 amino acids. The V gene's germline CDR1 is MGHRA and CDR2 YSYEKL. V trimming: 4 bases; J trimming: 10 bases; junction bases outside the gene matches: 17.

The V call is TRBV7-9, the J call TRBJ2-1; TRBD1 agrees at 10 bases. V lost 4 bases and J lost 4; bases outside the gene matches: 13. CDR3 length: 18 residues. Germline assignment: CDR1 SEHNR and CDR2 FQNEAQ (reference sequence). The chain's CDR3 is CASSWARDRGSKYNEQFF. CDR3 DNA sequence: TGTGCCAGCAGCTGGGCCCGGGACAGGGGTTCCAAATACAATGAGCAGTTCTTC.

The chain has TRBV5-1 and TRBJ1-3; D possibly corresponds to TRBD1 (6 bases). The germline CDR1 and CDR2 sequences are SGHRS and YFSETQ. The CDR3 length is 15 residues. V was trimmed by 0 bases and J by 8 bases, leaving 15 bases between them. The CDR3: CASSLGKQGKHTIYF. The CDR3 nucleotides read TGCGCCAGCAGCTTGGGGAAACAGGGAAAGCACACCATATATTTT.